This T cell receptor beta chain was sequenced during a study of cytomegalovirus exposure and HLA in healthy donors. Overall study results and limits: Three CMV-associated chains were confirmed in vitro to be specific for CMV antigens. Researchers counted roughly 160 TCR beta chains as cytomegalovirus-associated. According to an earlier analysis, most TCR beta V segments yielded productive rearrangements about 90% or about 30% of the time.

PCR used 60 Vbeta primers and 13 Jbeta primers. The data were produced by immunoSEQ multiplex PCR, yet TCRdb's version contains in-frame clones alone and is incomplete. Recorded for this sample: tens of thousands of clones. About this clone: Its cognate antigen is unknown.

V shed 6 bases and J shed 6 bases, with 14 bases lying between them. Germline CDR1 and CDR2: MNHEY and SVGAGI. The CDR3 contains 13 residues. This TCR was sampled from a woman in her forties in good health and CMV-seronegative. The sequenced sample consisted of PBMCs. V usage is TRBV6-5 and J usage is TRBJ1-1, with TRBD1 as a possible D gene (6 bases). The CDR3 nucleotides read TGTGCCAGCAGGCAGGGGAGGGGCGCTGAAGCTTTCTTT. It encodes CASRQGRGAEAFF.